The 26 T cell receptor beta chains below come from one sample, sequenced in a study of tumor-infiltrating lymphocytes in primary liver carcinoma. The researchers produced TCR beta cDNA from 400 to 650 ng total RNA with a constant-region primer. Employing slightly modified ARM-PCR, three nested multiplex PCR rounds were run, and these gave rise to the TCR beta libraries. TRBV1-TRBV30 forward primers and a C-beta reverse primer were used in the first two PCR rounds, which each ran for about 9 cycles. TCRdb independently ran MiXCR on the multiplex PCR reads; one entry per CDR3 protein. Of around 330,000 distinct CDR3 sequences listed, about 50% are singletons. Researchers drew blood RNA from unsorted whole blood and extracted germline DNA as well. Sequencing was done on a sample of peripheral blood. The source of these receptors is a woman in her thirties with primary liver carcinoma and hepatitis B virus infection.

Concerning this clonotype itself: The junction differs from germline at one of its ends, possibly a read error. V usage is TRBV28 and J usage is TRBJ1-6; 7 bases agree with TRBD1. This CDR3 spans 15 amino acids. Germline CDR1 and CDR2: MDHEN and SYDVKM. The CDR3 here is CASSPQGGYNSPLHF. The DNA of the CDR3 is TGCGCCAGCAGCCCCCAGGGGGGCTATAATTCACCCCTCCACTTT.

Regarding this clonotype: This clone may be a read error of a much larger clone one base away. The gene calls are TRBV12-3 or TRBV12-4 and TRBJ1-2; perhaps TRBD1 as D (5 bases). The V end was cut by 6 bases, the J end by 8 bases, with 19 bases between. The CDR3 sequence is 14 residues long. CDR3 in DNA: TGTGCCAGCAGACGATCCGGGGCAGACCGCGGCTACACCTTC. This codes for CASRRSGADRGYTF.

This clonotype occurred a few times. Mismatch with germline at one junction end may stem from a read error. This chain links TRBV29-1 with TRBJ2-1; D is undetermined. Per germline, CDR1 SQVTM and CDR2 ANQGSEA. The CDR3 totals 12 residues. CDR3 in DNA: TGCAGCGTTCCGACTCCCTACTATGAGCAGTTCTTC. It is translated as CSVPTPYYEQFF.

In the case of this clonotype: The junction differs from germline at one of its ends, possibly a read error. The CDR3 DNA follows: TGTGCCAGCAGTCCAGAGTTGCACTATGGCTGCACCTTC. It translates to CASSPELHYGCTF. V and J are TRBV28 and TRBJ1-2; D call uncertain. Germline V gene sequence: CDR1 MDHEN, CDR2 SYDVKM. The CDR3 contains 13 residues.

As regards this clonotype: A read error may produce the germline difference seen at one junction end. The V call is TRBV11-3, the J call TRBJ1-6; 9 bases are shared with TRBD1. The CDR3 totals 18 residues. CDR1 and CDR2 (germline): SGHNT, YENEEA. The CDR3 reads CARSLARDRDTYNSPLHF. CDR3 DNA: TGTGCCAGGAGCTTAGCCCGGGACAGGGATACTTATAATTCACCCCTCCACTTT.

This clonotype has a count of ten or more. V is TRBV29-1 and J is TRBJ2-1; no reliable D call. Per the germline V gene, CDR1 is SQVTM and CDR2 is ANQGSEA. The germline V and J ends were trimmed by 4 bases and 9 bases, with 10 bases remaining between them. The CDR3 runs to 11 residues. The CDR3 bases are TGCAGCGTTGCAGTATCGGGTGAGCAGTTCTTC. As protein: CSVAVSGEQFF.

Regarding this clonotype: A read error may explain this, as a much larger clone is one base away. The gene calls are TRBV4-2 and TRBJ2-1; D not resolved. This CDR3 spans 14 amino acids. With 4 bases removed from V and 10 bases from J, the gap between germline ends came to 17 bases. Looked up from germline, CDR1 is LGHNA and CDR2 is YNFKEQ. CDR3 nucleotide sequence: TGTGCCAGCAGCCCCCCACACATAAGCAGGGAGCAGTTCTTC. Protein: CASSPPHISREQFF.

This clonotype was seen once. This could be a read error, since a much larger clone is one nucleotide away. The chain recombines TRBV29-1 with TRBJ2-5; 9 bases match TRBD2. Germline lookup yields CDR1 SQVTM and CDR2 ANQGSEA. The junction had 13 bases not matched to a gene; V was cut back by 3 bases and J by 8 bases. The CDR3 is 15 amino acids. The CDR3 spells CSVDKETAGGVTQYF. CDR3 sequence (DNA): TGCAGCGTTGATAAAGAGACAGCGGGGGGTGTTACCCAGTACTTC.

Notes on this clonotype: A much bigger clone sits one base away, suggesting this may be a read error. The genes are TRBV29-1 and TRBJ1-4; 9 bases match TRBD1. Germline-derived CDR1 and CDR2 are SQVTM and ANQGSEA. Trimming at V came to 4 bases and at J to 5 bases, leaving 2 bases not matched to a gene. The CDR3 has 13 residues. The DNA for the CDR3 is TGCAGCGTTGTCGGGACAGGGAATGAAAAACTGTTTTTT. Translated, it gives CSVVGTGNEKLFF.

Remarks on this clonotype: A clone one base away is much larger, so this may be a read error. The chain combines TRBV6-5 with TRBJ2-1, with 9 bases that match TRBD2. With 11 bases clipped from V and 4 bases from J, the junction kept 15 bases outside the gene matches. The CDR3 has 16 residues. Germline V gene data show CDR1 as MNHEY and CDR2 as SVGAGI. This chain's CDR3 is CAGNPTSGQVYNEQFF. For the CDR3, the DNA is TGTGCCGGCAATCCGACTAGCGGCCAGGTTTACAATGAGCAGTTCTTC.

CDR3 nucleotides: TGTGCCAGCAGCTCCTCAAGTGGCGGGAGGGCGTCCGAGCAGTACTTC. It encodes CASSSSSGGRASEQYF. This chain links TRBV7-8 with TRBJ2-7; TRBD2 matches 9 bases. CDR1 is SGHVS and CDR2 is FQNEAQ in the germline V gene. This CDR3 is 16 amino acids long. J was trimmed by 6 bases and V by 4 bases; bases with no gene match: 13.

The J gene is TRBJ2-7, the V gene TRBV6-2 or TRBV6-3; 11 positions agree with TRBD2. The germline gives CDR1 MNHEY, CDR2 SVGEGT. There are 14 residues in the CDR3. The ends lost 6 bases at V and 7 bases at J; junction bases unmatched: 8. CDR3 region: CASRLTSGSKEQYF. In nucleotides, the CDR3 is TGTGCCAGCAGACTTACTAGCGGGAGTAAGGAGCAGTACTTC.

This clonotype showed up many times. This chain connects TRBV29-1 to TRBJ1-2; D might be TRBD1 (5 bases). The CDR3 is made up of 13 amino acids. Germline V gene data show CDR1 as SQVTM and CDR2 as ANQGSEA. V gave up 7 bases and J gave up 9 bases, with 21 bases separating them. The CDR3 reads CSATTAQGSSYTF. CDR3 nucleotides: TGCAGCGCTACGACAGCGCAGGGTTCGAGCTACACCTTC.

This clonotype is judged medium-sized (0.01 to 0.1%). CDR3 coding DNA: TGTGCCAGCAGCTTAGACGGGGATGGAAACACCATATATTTT. Its translation: CASSLDGDGNTIYF. The chain is built from TRBV11-3 and TRBJ1-3, with D unresolved. CDR1 SGHNT and CDR2 YENEEA come from the germline V gene. Trimming took off 0 bases at V and 3 bases at J, with 6 bases between the two ends. The CDR3 is made up of 14 amino acids.

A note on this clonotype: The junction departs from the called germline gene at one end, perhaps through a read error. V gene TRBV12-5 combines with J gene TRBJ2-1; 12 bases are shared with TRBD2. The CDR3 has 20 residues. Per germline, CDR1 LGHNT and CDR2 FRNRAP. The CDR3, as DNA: TGTGCTATTGGTTTCACCACGACTAGCGGGAGAAAGTTGCCCTACAATGAGCAGTTCTTC. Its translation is CAIGFTTTSGRKLPYNEQFF.

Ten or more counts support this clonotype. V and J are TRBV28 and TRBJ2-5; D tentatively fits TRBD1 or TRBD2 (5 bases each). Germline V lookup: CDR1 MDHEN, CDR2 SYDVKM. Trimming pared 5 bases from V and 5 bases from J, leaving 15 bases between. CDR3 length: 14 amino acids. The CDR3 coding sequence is TGTGCCAGCAGTGCGATTGGGGGATGGGAGACCCAGTACTTC. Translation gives CASSAIGGWETQYF.

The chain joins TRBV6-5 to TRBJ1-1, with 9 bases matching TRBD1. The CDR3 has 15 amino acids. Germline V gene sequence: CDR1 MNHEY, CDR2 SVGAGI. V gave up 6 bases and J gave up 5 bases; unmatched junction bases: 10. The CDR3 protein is CASRLDWTGETEAFF. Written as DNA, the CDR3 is TGTGCCAGCAGACTAGACTGGACAGGGGAAACTGAAGCTTTCTTT.

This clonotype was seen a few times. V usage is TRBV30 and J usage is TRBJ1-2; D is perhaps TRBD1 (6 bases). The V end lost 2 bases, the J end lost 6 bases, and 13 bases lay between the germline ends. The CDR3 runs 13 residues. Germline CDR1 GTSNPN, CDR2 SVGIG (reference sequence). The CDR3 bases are TGTGCCTGGAGTTTAAACAGGGATAATGGCTACACCTTC. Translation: CAWSLNRDNGYTF.

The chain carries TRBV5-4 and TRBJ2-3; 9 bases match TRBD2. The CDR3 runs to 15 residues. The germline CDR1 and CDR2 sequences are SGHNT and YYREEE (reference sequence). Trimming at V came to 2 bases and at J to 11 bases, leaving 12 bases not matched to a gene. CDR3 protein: CASSLAGGPPRRQYF. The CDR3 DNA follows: TGTGCCAGCAGCTTAGCGGGAGGCCCGCCGCGTAGGCAGTATTTT. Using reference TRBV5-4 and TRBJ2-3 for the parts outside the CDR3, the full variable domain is ETGVTQSPTHLIKTRGQQVTLRCSSQSGHNTVSWYQQALGQGPQFIFQYYREEENGRGNFPPRFSGLQFPNYSSELNVNALELDDSALYLCASSLAGGPPRRQYFGPGTRLTVL.

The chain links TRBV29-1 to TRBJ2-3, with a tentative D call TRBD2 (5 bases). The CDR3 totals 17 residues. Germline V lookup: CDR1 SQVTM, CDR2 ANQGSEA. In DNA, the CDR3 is TGCAGGGTGACCAGACTAACGGACTTCCCCCACACAGATACGCAGTATTTT. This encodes CRVTRLTDFPHTDTQYF.

CDR3 DNA: TGTGCCAGCAGCCCGACCCGGGACTCAGGGGTCTACGAGCAGTACTTC. Translation: CASSPTRDSGVYEQYF. The chain uses TRBV7-9 and TRBJ2-7, with D perhaps matching TRBD1 or TRBD2 (6 bases each). V gave up 5 bases and J gave up 3 bases, with 20 bases separating them. The germline V gene has CDR1 SEHNR and CDR2 FQNEAQ (reference sequence). The length of the CDR3 is 16 residues.

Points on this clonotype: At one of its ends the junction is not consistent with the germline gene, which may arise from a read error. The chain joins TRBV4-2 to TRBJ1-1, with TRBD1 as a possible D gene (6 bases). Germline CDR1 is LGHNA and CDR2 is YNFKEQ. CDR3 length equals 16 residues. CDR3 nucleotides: TGTACCAGCAGCCAAGAAGTTGTCGGGGGCGGAACTGAAGCTTTCTTT. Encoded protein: CTSSQEVVGGGTEAFF.

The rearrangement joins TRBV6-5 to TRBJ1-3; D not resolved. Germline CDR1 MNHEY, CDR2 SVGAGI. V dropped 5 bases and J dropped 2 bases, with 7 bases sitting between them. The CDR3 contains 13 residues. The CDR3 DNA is TGTGCCAGCAGTCGGGGAACTGGAAACACCATATATTTT. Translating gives CASSRGTGNTIYF.

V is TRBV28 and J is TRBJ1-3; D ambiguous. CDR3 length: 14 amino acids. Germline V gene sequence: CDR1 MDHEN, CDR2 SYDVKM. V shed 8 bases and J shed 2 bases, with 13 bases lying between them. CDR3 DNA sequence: TGTGCCAGCTCCCCACATAGCACTGGAAACACCATATATTTT. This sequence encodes CASSPHSTGNTIYF.

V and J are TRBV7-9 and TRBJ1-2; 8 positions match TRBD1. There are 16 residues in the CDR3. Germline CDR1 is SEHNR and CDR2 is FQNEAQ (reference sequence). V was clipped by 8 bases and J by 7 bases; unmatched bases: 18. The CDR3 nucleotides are TGTGCCAGCCACCGAATCCCTGACAGGGGTGTGCTTGGCTACACCTTC. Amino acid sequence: CASHRIPDRGVLGYTF.

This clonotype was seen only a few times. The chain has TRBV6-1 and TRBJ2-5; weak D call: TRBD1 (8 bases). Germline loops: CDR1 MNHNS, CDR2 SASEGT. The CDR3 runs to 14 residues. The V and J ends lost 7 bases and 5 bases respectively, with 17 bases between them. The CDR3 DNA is TGTGCCAGCAACCGGAACAGGGGGGGGGAGACCCAGTACTTC. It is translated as CASNRNRGGETQYF.